The 32 T cell receptor beta chains given below trace back to one sample, sequenced in a study of radiation and T cells in renal cell carcinoma (dated by TCRdb to between 2020 and 2021). Library preparation used the immunoSEQ multiplex PCR assay. Entries here come from immuneACCESS through TCRdb and include only in-frame sequences with V and J called. Some clones fail to appear in such tables; in the studies checked, an unresolved V gene covers under half of the shortfall, and the cause of the remainder is unknown. The sample data list 130,000 or so clones, and around four fifths of these were observed just once. The ten largest clones take up roughly 25% of the sample. The time point label of this sample denotes: baseline pretreatment blood. The treatment or condition label for this specimen denotes: 15 Gy SBRT to primary tumor, nephrectomy 4 weeks later. This specimen consisted of blood, obtained from a patient whose treatment included radiotherapy and nephrectomy. All receptors come from a woman in her forties or fifties with renal cell carcinoma.

The rearrangement links TRBV30 to TRBJ1-2; D remains unclear. This CDR3 contains 12 residues. Germline V gives CDR1 GTSNPN, CDR2 SVGIG (reference sequence). Trimming stripped 0 bases from V and 6 bases from J, with 8 bases between. The CDR3 nucleotides are TGTGCCTGGAGTGTAGATGGGGATGGCTACACCTTC. This encodes CAWSVDGDGYTF. Complete variable domain (other parts from reference TRBV30 and TRBJ1-2): SQTIHQWPATLVQPVGSPLSLECTVEGTSNPNLYWYRQAAGRGLQLLFYSVGIGQISSEVPQNLSASRPQDRQFILSSKKLLLSDSGFYLCAWSVDGDGYTFGSGTRLTVV.

The chain is built from TRBV5-4 and TRBJ2-2; a weak D match, TRBD1 (7 bases). Trimming left V 7 bases short and J 1 base short, with 11 bases between. The CDR3 contains 14 residues. Per germline, CDR1 SGHNT and CDR2 YYREEE (reference sequence). CDR3 protein: CASGGTVNTGELFF. The CDR3 DNA follows: TGTGCCAGCGGAGGGACAGTGAACACCGGGGAGCTGTTTTTT.

DNA for the CDR3: TGCAGCGTCGGTGGACAGGACGGGGGATATGAGCAGTTCTTC. Protein: CSVGGQDGGYEQFF. The V and J genes are TRBV29-1 and TRBJ2-1; D possibly corresponds to TRBD1 (7 bases). The V end was cut by 6 bases, the J end by 8 bases, with 20 bases between. The CDR3 contains 14 residues. CDR1 SQVTM and CDR2 ANQGSEA come from the germline V gene.

This clone was seen a handful of times. The chain joins TRBV2 to TRBJ1-5; no definite D call. There are 11 residues in the CDR3. Germline V gene lookup returns CDR1 SNHLY and CDR2 FYNNEI. Trimming stripped 6 bases from V and 4 bases from J, with 4 bases between. The CDR3 bases are TGTGCCAGCAGAGAGAATCAGCCCCAGCATTTT. Encoded protein: CASRENQPQHF.

V and J are TRBV6-1 and TRBJ1-5; D not certain. V shed 8 bases and J shed 1 base, with 12 bases lying between them. CDR3 length equals 14 residues. Looked up from germline, CDR1 is MNHNS and CDR2 is SASEGT. CDR3 residues: CASSSLGSNQPQHF. CDR3 bases: TGTGCCAGCTCAAGTTTGGGAAGCAATCAGCCCCAGCATTTT.

The rearrangement links TRBV6-6 to TRBJ1-1, with D tentatively TRBD1 (5 bases). Germline V gives CDR1 MNHNY, CDR2 SVGAGI (reference sequence). Trimming cost V 2 bases and J 1 base, with 8 bases left between them. This CDR3 has 14 residues. The CDR3 spells CASSYVQANTEAFF. The CDR3 DNA is TGTGCCAGCAGTTACGTACAGGCGAACACTGAAGCTTTCTTT.

This clone was picked up a small number of times. The chain has TRBV19 and TRBJ2-5, with a weak D call TRBD2 (6 bases). Trimming shortened V by 5 bases and J by 2 bases, and 6 bases separated the two germline ends. There are 12 residues in the CDR3. CDR1 is LNHDA and CDR2 is SQIVND in the germline V gene (reference sequence). For the CDR3, the DNA is TGTGCCAGTAGTCGGGGGCAAGAGACCCAGTACTTC. It specifies CASSRGQETQYF.

CDR3 sequence: CASSQGQGAYEQYF. The CDR3 nucleotides are TGTGCCAGCAGTCAGGGACAGGGGGCTTACGAGCAGTACTTC. The V gene is TRBV6-1, the J gene TRBJ2-7, with TRBD1 matching over 12 bases. Germline V gives CDR1 MNHNS, CDR2 SASEGT. Trimming took 5 bases from V and 4 from J; bases not matched to a gene: 3. CDR3 length equals 14 residues.

The chain links TRBV5-1 to TRBJ1-2, with TRBD1 as a possible D gene (5 bases). Looked up from germline, CDR1 is SGHRS and CDR2 is YFSETQ. The CDR3 consists of 14 residues. V lost 0 bases, J lost 10 bases, and 16 bases lay in between. CDR3 sequence: CASSLVGDARVYTF. As DNA, the CDR3 is TGCGCCAGCAGCTTGGTGGGGGACGCCCGCGTCTACACCTTC. The whole variable domain, remainder taken from reference TRBV5-1 and TRBJ1-2, is KAGVTQTPRYLIKTRGQQVTLSCSPISGHRSVSWYQQTPGQGLQFLFEYFSETQRNKGNFPGRFSGRQFSNSRSEMNVSTLELGDSALYLCASSLVGDARVYTFGSGTRLTVV.

The V call is TRBV30, the J call TRBJ1-5; TRBD1 matches at 7 bases. The CDR3 is 12 amino acids. From germline, CDR1 is GTSNPN and CDR2 SVGIG (reference sequence). J was trimmed by 8 bases and V by 4 bases; bases with no gene match: 5. Here the CDR3 reads CAWTRGNEPQHF. The CDR3 region has the DNA TGTGCCTGGACCAGGGGGAATGAGCCCCAGCATTTT.

The CDR3 loop is CASSTNYGYTF. CDR3 in DNA: TGTGCCAGCAGCACTAACTATGGCTACACCTTC. V and J are TRBV2 and TRBJ1-2; no definite D call. V lost 6 bases and J lost 0, with 2 bases in between. The germline CDR1 and CDR2 sequences are SNHLY and FYNNEI. The CDR3 covers 11 residues.

The chain uses TRBV30 and TRBJ1-4, with D possibly matching TRBD1 (5 bases). Deletions cut 2 bases from V and 3 bases from J, with 7 bases between. The CDR3 runs 13 residues. Germline CDR1 is GTSNPN and CDR2 is SVGIG (reference sequence). The CDR3 loop is CAWSIGANEKLFF. CDR3 bases: TGTGCCTGGAGTATAGGGGCTAATGAAAAACTGTTTTTT.

The chain is built from TRBV9 and TRBJ2-3; D is undetermined. The CDR3 contains 9 residues. Between the trimmed V and J ends, which lost 8 bases and 6 bases, there was a span of 4 bases. Germline CDR1 and CDR2: SGDLS and YYNGEE. CDR3 nucleotide sequence: TGTGCCAGGGTGGATACGCAGTATTTT. Encoded protein: CARVDTQYF.

The rearrangement joins TRBV15 to TRBJ2-2; D unresolved. The length of the CDR3 is 16 residues. Germline loops: CDR1 LNHNV, CDR2 YYDKDF (reference sequence). V shed 0 bases and J shed 2 bases, with 10 bases lying between them. CDR3 DNA: TGTGCCACCAGCAGAGAGACACTTTCTAACACCGGGGAGCTGTTTTTT. This codes for CATSRETLSNTGELFF.

The chain joins TRBV6-5 to TRBJ1-1, with D hard to call. V gave up 6 bases and J gave up 2 bases, with 10 bases separating them. The CDR3 extends over 13 amino acids. Germline-derived CDR1 and CDR2 are MNHEY and SVGAGI. In DNA, the CDR3 is TGTGCCAGCAGCCGGTCCATTAACACTGAAGCTTTCTTT. Its translation is CASSRSINTEAFF.

This clone appeared a few times. This sequence joins TRBV29-1 and TRBJ1-1; the match to TRBD1 covers 7 bases. Germline values: CDR1 SQVTM, CDR2 ANQGSEA. The CDR3 runs to 13 residues. V shed 7 bases and J 1 base; nucleotides not matched to a gene: 6. CDR3 sequence: CSGTRDRNTEAFF. CDR3 nucleotides: TGCAGCGGTACCCGGGACAGGAACACTGAAGCTTTCTTT.

The genes are TRBV6-1 and TRBJ1-1; D ambiguous. The V gene's germline CDR1 is MNHNS and CDR2 SASEGT. CDR3 length: 11 residues. The V gene lost 2 bases and the J gene lost 8 bases, with 6 bases spanning the gap. The CDR3, as DNA: TGTGCCAGCAGTGAACATGGGGAAGCTTTCTTT. It codes for CASSEHGEAFF.

This clone was found many times. The J gene is TRBJ1-1, the V gene TRBV5-1; D remains ambiguous. Trimming stripped 2 bases from V and 1 base from J, with 15 bases between. CDR3 length: 16 residues. Germline CDR1 and CDR2: SGHRS and YFSETQ. The CDR3: CASSFTTPAGNTEAFF. CDR3 bases: TGCGCCAGCAGCTTTACGACGCCCGCGGGGAACACTGAAGCTTTCTTT.

J is TRBJ2-7 and V is TRBV2; 11 nucleotides match TRBD1. J lost 4 bases, V lost 8 bases, and 10 bases had no gene match. CDR1 and CDR2 (germline): SNHLY, FYNNEI. The CDR3 extends over 15 amino acids. Written as DNA, the CDR3 is TGTGCCAGCTGGGGACAGGGGGTTCGGAGTTACGAGCAGTACTTC. Translating gives CASWGQGVRSYEQYF.

CDR3 sequence: CASRYGAASAQETQYF. CDR3 DNA: TGTGCCAGCCGATATGGGGCGGCTAGCGCCCAAGAGACCCAGTACTTC. J is TRBJ2-5 and V is TRBV7-8; D might be TRBD2 (6 bases). This CDR3 spans 16 amino acids. CDR1 SGHVS and CDR2 FQNEAQ come from the germline V gene. Trimming stripped 8 bases from V and 1 base from J, with 20 bases between.

The chain employs TRBV28 and TRBJ1-5, with D unclear. This CDR3 contains 13 residues. The germline V gene encodes CDR1 MDHEN and CDR2 SYDVKM. V lost 8 bases and J lost 2, with 10 bases in between. Here the CDR3 reads CASARGGNQPQHF. CDR3 DNA: TGTGCCAGCGCCCGGGGAGGCAATCAGCCCCAGCATTTT.

The chain recombines TRBV30 with TRBJ1-2, with D perhaps matching TRBD1 (6 bases). The CDR3 has 14 residues. V gave up 8 bases and J gave up 2 bases, with 18 bases separating them. Germline CDR1 GTSNPN, CDR2 SVGIG (reference sequence). CDR3 amino acids: CATSRGAENYGYTF. The CDR3 DNA follows: TGTGCCACTTCTAGGGGGGCGGAAAACTATGGCTACACCTTC.

Comment on this clone: This specimen includes other DNA sequences encoding the same CDR3. The chain recombines TRBV5-1 with TRBJ1-2; weak D call: TRBD1 (5 bases). The CDR3 extends over 14 amino acids. Trimming cost V 7 bases and J 6 bases, with 19 bases left between them. CDR1 is SGHRS and CDR2 is YFSETQ in the germline V gene. CDR3 sequence reads: CASERGQGRDGYTF. Written as DNA, the CDR3 is TGCGCCAGCGAGCGAGGGCAGGGAAGGGATGGCTACACCTTC.

V is TRBV18 and J is TRBJ1-2; 10 bases align to TRBD1. CDR1 is KGHSH, CDR2 LQKENI, per germline. This CDR3 spans 14 amino acids. Unmatched junction bases numbered 9, after V lost 10 bases and J lost 4 bases. The DNA of the CDR3 is TGTGCCACCACGGTCGACAGGGGGCCCTATGGCTACACCTTC. It yields the protein CATTVDRGPYGYTF.

The gene calls are TRBV2 and TRBJ1-4, with 9 bases lining up with TRBD1. CDR3 length: 16 amino acids. Germline CDR1 reads SNHLY; CDR2 reads FYNNEI. V lost 7 bases, J lost 4 bases, and 10 bases stayed unmatched. CDR3 sequence (DNA): TGTGCCAGCATCACAGGGGGCTCGAGGGGTAATGAAAAACTGTTTTTT. Its translation: CASITGGSRGNEKLFF.

The chain links TRBV9 to TRBJ2-1; D is undetermined. Germline lookup yields CDR1 SGDLS and CDR2 YYNGEE. Trimming left V 3 bases short and J 3 bases short, with 4 bases between. The CDR3 runs 12 residues. CDR3 protein: CASSGHYNEQFF. DNA for the CDR3: TGTGCCAGCAGCGGACACTACAATGAGCAGTTCTTC.

This clone was counted a single time. This chain joins TRBV19 and TRBJ1-1, with no clear D. The germline gives CDR1 LNHDA, CDR2 SQIVND (reference sequence). The CDR3 covers 11 residues. With 4 bases removed from V and 8 bases from J, the gap between germline ends came to 8 bases. The CDR3 region is CASSSRTEAFF. The CDR3 coding sequence is TGTGCCAGTAGTAGCAGAACCGAAGCTTTCTTT.

This clone was seen once. The rearrangement joins TRBV25-1 to TRBJ2-3, with D tentatively TRBD2 (6 bases). The CDR3 has 16 residues. V gave up 5 bases and J gave up 6 bases, with 21 bases separating them. The germline gives CDR1 MGHDK, CDR2 SYGVNS. CDR3 sequence (DNA): TGTGCCAGCAGTAAGGTAGCGGAACCTGGGGCCGATACGCAGTATTTT. Amino acid sequence: CASSKVAEPGADTQYF.

The chain employs TRBV30 and TRBJ1-1, with D perhaps TRBD1 (5 bases). Germline CDR1 is GTSNPN and CDR2 is SVGIG (reference sequence). V shed 4 bases and J shed 0 bases, with 12 bases lying between them. The CDR3 has 14 residues. The CDR3 sequence: CAWKTDLLNTEAFF. The CDR3 coding sequence is TGTGCCTGGAAGACAGACCTGCTGAACACTGAAGCTTTCTTT.

The genes are TRBV9 and TRBJ1-1; D perhaps matches TRBD1 (6 bases). V gave up 3 bases and J gave up 1 base, with 16 bases separating them. The CDR3 has 16 amino acids. Germline V gives CDR1 SGDLS, CDR2 YYNGEE. CDR3 nucleotide sequence: TGTGCCAGCAGCGCGAGCAAGACAGGTGAGAACACTGAAGCTTTCTTT. This sequence encodes CASSASKTGENTEAFF.

This chain connects TRBV14 to TRBJ2-7; 7 bases align to TRBD1. CDR3 length equals 14 residues. Germline V gives CDR1 SGHDN, CDR2 FVKESK. J lost 0 bases, V lost 5 bases, and 4 bases had no gene match. The CDR3 nucleotides are TGTGCCAGCAGCTCTCGACAGGGCTCCTACGAGCAGTACTTC. Its translation is CASSSRQGSYEQYF. Full variable domain (rest looked up from reference TRBV14 and TRBJ2-7): EAGVTQFPSHSVIEKGQTVTLRCDPISGHDNLYWYRRVMGKEIKFLLHFVKESKQDESGMPNNRFLAERTGGTYSTLKVQPAELEDSGVYFCASSSRQGSYEQYFGPGTRLTVT.

Concerning this clone: A read error may produce the germline difference seen at one junction end. V and J are TRBV6-5 and TRBJ2-4, with D tentatively TRBD2 (5 bases). The CDR3 has 14 amino acids. Germline-derived CDR1 and CDR2 are MNHEY and SVGAGI. The CDR3 bases are TGTGCCAGCAGTCCTACGTGGCGAGACTACATTCGGTACTTC. Translating it yields CASSPTWRDYIRYF.